Shown below are 21 T cell receptor beta chains from a single sample sequenced in a study of blood T cell repertoires in COVID-19. This table comes from immunoSEQ multiplex PCR, and its TCRdb copy is limited to in-frame clones, with some not included. The sample lists 130,000 to 150,000 clones, around 85% occurring once. Sequenced material: PBMCs or T cells enriched from blood (not recorded which). These receptors were collected from a middle-aged woman who had recovered from COVID-19.

V is TRBV6-5 and J is TRBJ2-1; TRBD1 might be the D (6 bases). Trimming stripped 7 bases from V and 0 bases from J, with 10 bases between. This CDR3 contains 14 residues. Per the germline V gene, CDR1 is MNHEY and CDR2 is SVGAGI. CDR3 DNA sequence: TGTGCCAGCATGAAGACAGGCTCCTACAATGAGCAGTTCTTC. It translates to CASMKTGSYNEQFF.

This chain links TRBV2 with TRBJ1-2, with TRBD1 matching 7 bases. CDR1 is SNHLY and CDR2 is FYNNEI in the germline V gene. J was trimmed by 5 bases and V by 7 bases; bases with no gene match: 10. This CDR3 has 14 amino acids. The CDR3 loop is CASIEQGGLYGYTF. Here the CDR3 DNA reads TGTGCCAGCATCGAGCAGGGGGGCCTTTATGGCTACACCTTC.

The chain employs TRBV28 and TRBJ1-2; D ambiguous. The CDR3 contains 14 residues. Germline V gene data show CDR1 as MDHEN and CDR2 as SYDVKM. Trimming pared 4 bases from V and 5 bases from J, leaving 14 bases between. CDR3 region: CASSSIREQYGYTF. CDR3 sequence (DNA): TGTGCCAGCAGTTCAATCCGGGAACAGTATGGCTACACCTTC.

The chain uses TRBV3-1 (or the pseudogene TRBV3-2) and TRBJ2-1; D is possibly TRBD2 (5 bases). Germline V gene lookup returns CDR1 LGHDT and CDR2 YNNKEL (reference sequence). The CDR3 has 15 amino acids. The ends were cut back, 1 base at V and 0 bases at J, with 7 bases in the middle. As DNA, the CDR3 is TGTGCCAGCAGCCAAGCGGGGAGCTCCTACAATGAGCAGTTCTTC. It specifies CASSQAGSSYNEQFF.

V gene TRBV12-3 or TRBV12-4 combines with J gene TRBJ1-2; D may be TRBD1 (5 bases). Trimming pared 6 bases from V and 0 bases from J, leaving 8 bases between. The CDR3 runs to 13 residues. The DNA for the CDR3 is TGTGCCAGCAGGAAGGGGACTAACTATGGCTACACCTTC. Its translation is CASRKGTNYGYTF.

This chain connects TRBV29-1 to TRBJ2-7; D uncertain. The ends were cut back, 3 bases at V and 6 bases at J, with 6 bases in the middle. This CDR3 spans 10 amino acids. Per the germline V gene, CDR1 is SQVTM and CDR2 is ANQGSEA. The CDR3 DNA reads TGCAGCGTTGATTCGGGCGAGCAGTACTTC. It is translated as CSVDSGEQYF.

V is TRBV3-1 (or the pseudogene TRBV3-2) and J is TRBJ2-3; 7 bases agree with TRBD2. J was trimmed by 4 bases and V by 1 base; bases with no gene match: 5. This CDR3 has 15 residues. Germline loops: CDR1 LGHDT, CDR2 YNNKEL (reference sequence). As DNA, the CDR3 is TGTGCCAGCAGCCAAGCTCGCGGGAGCGCAGATACGCAGTATTTT. Translation: CASSQARGSADTQYF.

This sequence joins TRBV10-3 and TRBJ1-6; tentative D call: TRBD1 (6 bases). CDR1 is ENHRY and CDR2 is SYGVKD in the germline V gene. The length of the CDR3 is 14 residues. The ends were cut back, 6 bases at V and 10 bases at J, with 16 bases in the middle. The CDR3 DNA reads as TGTGCCATCAGGCGGGGGGACATTACCTCACCCCTCCACTTT. This codes for CAIRRGDITSPLHF.

V usage is TRBV5-4 and J usage is TRBJ2-3, with D possibly matching TRBD1 (7 bases). This CDR3 region has 16 residues. Trimming stripped 4 bases from V and 0 bases from J, with 15 bases between. Germline V gene sequence: CDR1 SGHNT, CDR2 YYREEE (reference sequence). The CDR3, as DNA: TGTGCCAGCAGCCCAGCAGGGGGGATAAGCACAGATACGCAGTATTTT. Translated: CASSPAGGISTDTQYF.

The chain joins TRBV18 to TRBJ1-6; 8 bases align to TRBD1. V shed 6 bases and J 10 bases; nucleotides not matched to a gene: 8. This CDR3 spans 14 amino acids. In germline, CDR1 is KGHSH, CDR2 LQKENI. In DNA form, the CDR3 reads TGTGCCAGCTCTCCAGACAGGGGAGGATCACCCCTCCACTTT. Encoded protein: CASSPDRGGSPLHF.

This chain joins TRBV5-1 and TRBJ2-7, with D tentatively TRBD1 (6 bases). This CDR3 comprises 13 residues. Germline-derived CDR1 and CDR2 are SGHRS and YFSETQ. The V end was cut by 4 bases, the J end by 4 bases, with 12 bases between. The CDR3 nucleotides read TGCGCCAGCAGCCCACGGACAGAATACGAGCAGTACTTC. This translates into CASSPRTEYEQYF.

V usage is TRBV5-1 and J usage is TRBJ2-1, with 8 bases lining up with TRBD1. Trimming removed 2 bases from V and 8 bases from J; junction bases left unmatched: 6. The length of the CDR3 is 14 residues. Germline-derived CDR1 and CDR2 are SGHRS and YFSETQ. The CDR3 protein is CASSFRTGFYEQFF. The DNA of the CDR3 is TGCGCCAGCAGCTTCCGGACAGGGTTTTATGAGCAGTTCTTC.

This chain links TRBV5-1 with TRBJ1-5; tentative D call: TRBD1 (5 bases). Germline V gene lookup returns CDR1 SGHRS and CDR2 YFSETQ. V was trimmed by 0 bases and J by 6 bases, leaving 10 bases between them. The CDR3 loop spans 14 amino acids. Here the CDR3 DNA reads TGCGCCAGCAGCTTGGAGACAGAAGGTCAGCCCCAGCATTTT. Translating gives CASSLETEGQPQHF.

The gene calls are TRBV12-5 and TRBJ1-2; D remains unclear. With 8 bases removed from V and 3 bases from J, the gap between germline ends came to 22 bases. CDR1 and CDR2 (germline): LGHNT, FRNRAP. The CDR3 is 16 amino acids. CDR3 DNA: TGTGCTAGTCAGGTTCAGTCTGAAATGTGGGACTATGGCTACACCTTC. Its translation is CASQVQSEMWDYGYTF.

This chain joins TRBV6-5 and TRBJ2-2, with a possible D match to TRBD2 (6 bases). Germline CDR1 is MNHEY and CDR2 is SVGAGI. The V gene lost 0 bases and the J gene lost 5 bases, with 13 bases spanning the gap. The CDR3 sequence is 16 residues long. The CDR3 spells CASSYSNAGRTGELFF. The CDR3 nucleotides read TGTGCCAGCAGTTACTCGAACGCAGGGAGGACCGGGGAGCTGTTTTTT.

V and J are TRBV5-1 and TRBJ2-2, with 7 bases matching TRBD2. Looked up from germline, CDR1 is SGHRS and CDR2 is YFSETQ. Trimming took 0 bases from V and 4 from J; bases not matched to a gene: 6. CDR3 length equals 16 residues. The CDR3 DNA is TGCGCCAGCAGCTTGGCCGTCGGGGGGACCACCGGGGAGCTGTTTTTT. It yields the protein CASSLAVGGTTGELFF.

The chain combines TRBV29-1 with TRBJ2-7; the match to TRBD1 covers 8 bases. The V gene's germline CDR1 is SQVTM and CDR2 ANQGSEA. This CDR3 is built from 13 residues. V lost 3 bases to trimming and J lost 5 bases; unmatched junction nucleotides: 6. CDR3 in DNA: TGCAGCGTTGAGCAGGGGGCGACCCACGAGCAGTACTTC. Protein sequence: CSVEQGATHEQYF.

The chain employs TRBV19 and TRBJ1-4, with D perhaps TRBD1 (6 bases). Germline assignment: CDR1 LNHDA and CDR2 SQIVND (reference sequence). The CDR3 consists of 15 residues. V was trimmed by 6 bases and J by 3 bases, leaving 14 bases between them. CDR3 nucleotide sequence: TGTGCCAGTAGGGGGGGGGCCTTCCCTAATGAAAAACTGTTTTTT. Its protein product is CASRGGAFPNEKLFF.

The genes are TRBV18 and TRBJ1-1; D is uncertain. The V end was cut by 2 bases, the J end by 0 bases, with 7 bases between. Germline-derived CDR1 and CDR2 are KGHSH and LQKENI. This CDR3 comprises 14 residues. The CDR3 here is CASSPGQMNTEAFF. Here the CDR3 DNA reads TGTGCCAGCTCACCAGGGCAGATGAACACTGAAGCTTTCTTT.

The chain employs TRBV30 and TRBJ1-5; 9 bases match TRBD1. The CDR3 is 17 amino acids. Germline loops: CDR1 GTSNPN, CDR2 SVGIG (reference sequence). J lost 1 base, V lost 2 bases, and 9 bases had no gene match. Written as DNA, the CDR3 is TGTGCCTGGAGTACCACAGGGGGCGGGAGCAGCAATCAGCCCCAGCATTTT. It encodes CAWSTTGGGSSNQPQHF.

This clone was seen once. The V gene is TRBV5-6, the J gene TRBJ2-1; 12 bases fit TRBD2. The CDR3 has 17 amino acids. Trimming took 0 bases from V and 4 from J; bases not matched to a gene: 5. CDR1 is SGHDT and CDR2 is YYEEEE in the germline V gene. The CDR3: CASSLELAGGPYNEQFF. The CDR3 DNA follows: TGTGCCAGCAGCTTGGAGCTAGCGGGAGGGCCTTACAATGAGCAGTTCTTC.